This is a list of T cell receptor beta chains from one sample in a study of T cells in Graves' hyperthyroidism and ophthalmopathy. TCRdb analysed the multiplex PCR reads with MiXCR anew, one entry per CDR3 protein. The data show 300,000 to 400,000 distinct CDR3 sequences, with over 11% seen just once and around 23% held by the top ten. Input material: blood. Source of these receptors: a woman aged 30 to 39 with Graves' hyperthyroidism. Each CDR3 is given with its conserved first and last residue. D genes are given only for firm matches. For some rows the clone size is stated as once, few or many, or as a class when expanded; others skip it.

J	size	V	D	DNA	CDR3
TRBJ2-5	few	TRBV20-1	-	TGCAGTGCTAGAATCCCCCCGGGCCAGGGGGGGGAGACCCAGTACTTC	CSARIPPGQGGETQYF
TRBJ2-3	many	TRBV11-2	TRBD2	TGTGCCAGCAGCCTCCGACTAGCGGGATTGAGCACAGATACGCAGTATTTT	CASSLRLAGLSTDTQYF
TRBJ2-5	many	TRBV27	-	TGTGCCAGCAGTCCCGGAGGGCTCCAAGAGACCCAGTACTTC	CASSPGGLQETQYF
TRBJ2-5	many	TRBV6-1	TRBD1	TGTGCCAGCAGTTATTTGGGGACAGGTATCTCAGAGACCCAGTACTTC	CASSYLGTGISETQYF
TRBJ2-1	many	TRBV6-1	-	TGTGCCAGCAGTGTGGAGTCCGCCTGGGGAGAGCAGTTCTTC	CASSVESAWGEQFF
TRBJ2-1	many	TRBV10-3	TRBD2	TGTGCCATCACCAGGGGACTAGCGGGAGGGGAGCAGTTCTTC	CAITRGLAGGEQFF
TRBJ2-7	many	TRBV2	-	TGTGCCAGCAGTGAACTCGGGACAAGGATCTACGAGCAGTACTTC	CASSELGTRIYEQYF
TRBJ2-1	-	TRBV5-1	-	TGTGCCAGCAGCCCAGGGGGGCTAGCGGTAAACAATGAGCAGTTCTTC	CASSPGGLAVNNEQFF
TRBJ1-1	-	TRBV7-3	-	TGTGCCAGCAGCACCCTGGAAGGCACTGAAGCTTTCTTT	CASSTLEGTEAFF
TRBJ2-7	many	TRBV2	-	TGTGCCAGCAGTCCGCATCCAGGAGGGAACTACGAGCAGTACTTC	CASSPHPGGNYEQYF
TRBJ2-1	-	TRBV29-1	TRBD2	TGCAGCAACCGACTAGCAGGTGGGAATGAGCAGTTCTTC	CSNRLAGGNEQFF
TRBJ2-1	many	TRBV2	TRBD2	TGTGCCAGCAGGGGCCGACTAGCGGAATTCAATGAGCAGTTCTTC	CASRGRLAEFNEQFF
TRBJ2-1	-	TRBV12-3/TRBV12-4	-	TGTGCCAGCAGTTTGAGAAGACAGGATGAGCAGTTCTTC	CASSLRRQDEQFF
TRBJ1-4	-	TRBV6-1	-	TGTGCCAGCAGCCCCACTCGCGAAAAACTGTTTTTT	CASSPTREKLFF
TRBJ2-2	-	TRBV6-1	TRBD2	TGTGCCAGCGCACTAGCGGGACCCGGGGAGCTGTTTTTT	CASALAGPGELFF
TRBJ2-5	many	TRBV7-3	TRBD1	TGTGCCAGCAGCGACAGGGCTGGGGAGACCCAGTACTTC	CASSDRAGETQYF
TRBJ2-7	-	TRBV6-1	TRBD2	TGTGCCAGCAAGAAGAAGCGGGAGGTCGGCGAGCAGTACTTC	CASKKKREVGEQYF
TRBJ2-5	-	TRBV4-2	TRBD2	TGTGCCAGCAGCCAAGTTACCTCTAGCGGGGGGGGCGTGGCCCAGTACTTC	CASSQVTSSGGGVAQYF
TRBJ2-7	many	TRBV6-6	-	TGTGCCAGCAGTTACGGGACGGGTTACGAGCAGTACTTC	CASSYGTGYEQYF
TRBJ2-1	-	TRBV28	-	TGTGCCAGCAGTCGAGATACGGATGAGCAGTTCTTC	CASSRDTDEQFF
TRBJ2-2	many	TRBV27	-	TGTGCCAGCACGATTCGAGGGAACACCGGGGAGCTGTTTTTT	CASTIRGNTGELFF
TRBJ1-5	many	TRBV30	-	TGTGCCTGGAGTTCCGGGACGGTCGGCAATCAGCCCCAGCATTTT	CAWSSGTVGNQPQHF
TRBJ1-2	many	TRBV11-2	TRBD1	TGTGCCAGCAGCTTTAAACAGGGGGCGCAGACAACCTTC	CASSFKQGAQTTF
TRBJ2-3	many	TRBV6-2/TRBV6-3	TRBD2	TGTGCCAGCAGCACCTATAGCGGGAGCCCGCCAGATACGCAGTATTTT	CASSTYSGSPPDTQYF
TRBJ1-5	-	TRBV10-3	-	TGTGCCATCAGTTCAGGGGACCCCAATCAGCCCCAGCATTTT	CAISSGDPNQPQHF
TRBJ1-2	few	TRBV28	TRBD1	TGTGCCAGCAATCTAGAGAGGGACAGGGGTGGCTACACCTTC	CASNLERDRGGYTF
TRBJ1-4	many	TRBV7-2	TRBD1	TGTGCCAGCAGCTCTCAGACAGGGGCTGAAAAACTGTTTTTT	CASSSQTGAEKLFF
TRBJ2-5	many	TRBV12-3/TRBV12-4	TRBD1	TGTGCCAGCAGTTTATGGGACAGGGGTGTAGAGACCCAGTACTTC	CASSLWDRGVETQYF
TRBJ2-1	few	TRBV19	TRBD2	TGTGCCAGTAGTATTCAGGGGACTAGCGGTAATGAGCAGTTCTTC	CASSIQGTSGNEQFF
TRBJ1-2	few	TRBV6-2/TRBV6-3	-	TGTGCCAGCAGTTACTCACCGACTAACTATGGCTACACCTTC	CASSYSPTNYGYTF
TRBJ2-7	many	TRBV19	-	TGTGCCACTACCGAACAGCTCGGTTACGAGCAGTACTTC	CATTEQLGYEQYF
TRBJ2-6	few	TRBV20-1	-	TGCAGTGCTAGGAAAACCGACAGAATCTCTGGGGCCAACGTCCTGACTTTC	CSARKTDRISGANVLTF
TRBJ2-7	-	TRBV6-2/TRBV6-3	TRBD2	TGTGCCAGCAGTACTAGCGGGACCTACGAGCAGTACTTC	CASSTSGTYEQYF
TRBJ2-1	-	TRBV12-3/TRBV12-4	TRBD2	TGTGCCAGCAGTTCGCGACTAGCGGGGGACTCCTACAATGAGCAGTTCTTC	CASSSRLAGDSYNEQFF
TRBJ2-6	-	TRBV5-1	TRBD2	TGCGCCAGCAGCCTTGGGGGGGGATGCTCTGGGGCCAACGTCCTGACTTTC	CASSLGGGCSGANVLTF
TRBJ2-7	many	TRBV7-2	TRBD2	TGTGCCAGCAGCTCCGCTAGCGGGACCAGGAGAGAGCAGTACTTC	CASSSASGTRREQYF
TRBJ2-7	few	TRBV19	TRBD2	TGTGCCAGTAGTATTGATCTGGGCCTAGCGGGAGAAGGCGAGCAGTACTTC	CASSIDLGLAGEGEQYF
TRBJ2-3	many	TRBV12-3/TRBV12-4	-	TGTGCCAGCAGCGCCCCACGGGGTACAGATACGCAGTATTTT	CASSAPRGTDTQYF
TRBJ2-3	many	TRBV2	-	TGTGCCAGCAGCCCGGGGAGGGGGGCAGATACGCAGTATTTT	CASSPGRGADTQYF
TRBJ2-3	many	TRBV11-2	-	TGTGCCAGCAGCGCCTATAGCACAGATACGCAGTATTTT	CASSAYSTDTQYF
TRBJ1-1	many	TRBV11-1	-	TGTGCCAGCAGCCCTCGGGACGCTTCCGAAGCTTTCTTT	CASSPRDASEAFF
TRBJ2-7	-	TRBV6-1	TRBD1	TGTGCCAGCAGCGCAACAGGGGTCGGCTACGAGCAGTACTTC	CASSATGVGYEQYF
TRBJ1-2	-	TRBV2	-	TGTGCCAGCAGTGAAGGTGGGCCGGCCAACTATGGCTACACCTTC	CASSEGGPANYGYTF
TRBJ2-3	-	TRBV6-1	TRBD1	TGTCCTTACAGGGGGCTGAGCACAGATACGCAGTATTTT	CPYRGLSTDTQYF
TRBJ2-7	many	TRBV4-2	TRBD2	TGTGCCAGCAGCCAAGAAAGGACTAGCGGGACCTACGAGCAGTACTTC	CASSQERTSGTYEQYF
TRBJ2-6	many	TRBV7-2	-	TGTGCCAGCAGCATCCCGTCGGGGGCCAACGTCCTGACTTTC	CASSIPSGANVLTF
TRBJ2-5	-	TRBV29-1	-	TGCAGCGTTGTAAAAGGATTCGGGGGAGAGGAGACCCAGTACTTC	CSVVKGFGGEETQYF
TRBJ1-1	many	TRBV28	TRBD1	TGTGCCAGCAGTTTAATTAACAGGGGGCGCGTCACTGAAGCTTTCTTT	CASSLINRGRVTEAFF
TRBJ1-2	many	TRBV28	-	TGTGCCAGCAGTCCTGGGGGCATAGGGGCCCCCTATGGCTACACCTTC	CASSPGGIGAPYGYTF
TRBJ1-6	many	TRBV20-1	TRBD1	TGCAGTGCTATCGGGACAGCCGATTCACCCCTCCACTTT	CSAIGTADSPLHF
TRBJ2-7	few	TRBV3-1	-	TGTGCCAGCAGCTCGGACTTATACGAGCAGTACTTC	CASSSDLYEQYF
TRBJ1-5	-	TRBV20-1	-	TGCAGTGCTAGACCTACAGGGAGTCGCAGTCAGCCCCAGCATTTT	CSARPTGSRSQPQHF